Presented here are 32 T cell receptor beta chains from one specimen sequenced in a study of blood T cell repertoires in COVID-19. The data were produced by immunoSEQ multiplex PCR, yet TCRdb's version contains in-frame clones alone and is incomplete. The table shows 20,000 to 25,000 clones, with around 69% occurring only once. The sequenced sample consisted of peripheral blood. These TCRs come from a human donor in a cohort sampled during active or convalescent COVID-19.

The chain joins TRBV19 to TRBJ2-5; TRBD1 agrees at 9 bases. V gave up 5 bases and J gave up 4 bases; unmatched junction bases: 8. This CDR3 is built from 15 residues. The V gene's germline CDR1 is LNHDA and CDR2 SQIVND (reference sequence). The CDR3 DNA reads TGTGCCAGTAGTTCCTGGACAGGGGAGGCAGAGACCCAGTACTTC. The encoded protein is CASSSWTGEAETQYF.

This clone was recorded once. This chain links TRBV7-9 with TRBJ2-3; 8 bases are a match to TRBD2. Germline loops: CDR1 SEHNR, CDR2 FQNEAQ (reference sequence). V shed 7 bases, J shed 3 bases, and the junction held 12 bases outside the gene matches. The CDR3 runs to 16 residues. CDR3 residues: CASNPSSGGNTDTQYF. In nucleotides, the CDR3 is TGTGCCAGCAACCCCTCAAGCGGGGGTAATACAGATACGCAGTATTTT.

This clone has a handful of counts. V and J are TRBV5-1 and TRBJ2-1; a possible D gene is TRBD2 (5 bases). Looked up from germline, CDR1 is SGHRS and CDR2 is YFSETQ. The CDR3 runs 15 residues. The germline V and J ends were trimmed by 4 bases and 7 bases, with 18 bases remaining between them. The DNA for the CDR3 is TGCGCCAGCAGCCACGACTACCCCGCTACAAATGAGCAGTTCTTC. Translated, it gives CASSHDYPATNEQFF.

This clone is termed medium-sized. The rearrangement links TRBV5-6 to TRBJ1-2, with D unresolved. V lost 3 bases and J 4 bases, leaving 7 bases between the germline ends. In germline, CDR1 is SGHDT, CDR2 YYEEEE. The CDR3 has 12 residues. CDR3 in DNA: TGTGCCAGCAGCTCGGTTGGCTATGGCTACACCTTC. Protein sequence: CASSSVGYGYTF.

This clone was observed a handful of times. This rearrangement joins TRBV9 to TRBJ2-1, with 7 nucleotides matching TRBD2. CDR3 size: 15 residues. Germline V gene sequence: CDR1 SGDLS, CDR2 YYNGEE. V lost 0 bases, J lost 2 bases, and 2 bases stayed unmatched. The CDR3 DNA is TGTGCCAGCAGCGTAGAGGCGGGGGCCTACAATGAGCAGTTCTTC. Translating gives CASSVEAGAYNEQFF.

This CDR3 reads CAISDSGRITDTQYF. Here the CDR3 DNA reads TGTGCCATCAGTGATAGCGGGAGGATAACAGATACGCAGTATTTT. J is TRBJ2-3 and V is TRBV10-3, with 10 bases lining up with TRBD2. The CDR3 spans 15 residues. Trimming at V came to 3 bases and at J to 3 bases, leaving 3 bases not matched to a gene. Germline-derived CDR1 and CDR2 are ENHRY and SYGVKD.

This chain links TRBV10-3 with TRBJ2-1, with D possibly matching TRBD2 (7 bases). The CDR3 is made up of 13 amino acids. Deletions cut 10 bases from V and 8 bases from J, with 18 bases between. Germline V gene lookup returns CDR1 ENHRY and CDR2 SYGVKD. CDR3 nucleotide sequence: TGTGCCACCGGGGACTATGAGGGGGATGAGCAGTTCTTC. This sequence encodes CATGDYEGDEQFF.

V and J are TRBV28 and TRBJ1-1; a possible D gene is TRBD1 (5 bases). The CDR3 runs 12 residues. Germline V gene sequence: CDR1 MDHEN, CDR2 SYDVKM. V was pared by 6 bases and J by 8 bases, with 13 bases between. The CDR3 sequence: CASRLNSGEAFF. The CDR3 region has the DNA TGTGCCAGCAGACTCAACTCAGGGGAAGCTTTCTTT.

The V gene is TRBV5-1, the J gene TRBJ2-3; D unclear. This CDR3 is 12 amino acids long. The V end was cut by 3 bases, the J end by 4 bases, with 6 bases between. Germline V CDR1 and CDR2: SGHRS, YFSETQ. CDR3 sequence: CASSSYSDTQYF. For the CDR3, the DNA is TGCGCCAGCAGCTCATACTCAGATACGCAGTATTTT. Using reference TRBV5-1 and TRBJ2-3 for the parts outside the CDR3, the full variable domain is KAGVTQTPRYLIKTRGQQVTLSCSPISGHRSVSWYQQTPGQGLQFLFEYFSETQRNKGNFPGRFSGRQFSNSRSEMNVSTLELGDSALYLCASSSYSDTQYFGPGTRLTVL.

The chain carries TRBV6-5 and TRBJ1-1; no reliable D call. The germline gives CDR1 MNHEY, CDR2 SVGAGI. The V gene lost 8 bases and the J gene lost 5 bases, with 18 bases spanning the gap. The CDR3 runs 14 residues. In DNA, the CDR3 is TGTGCCAGCCCTGGTCAGAGGGCGAGGACTGAAGCTTTCTTT. Translating it yields CASPGQRARTEAFF.

This sequence joins TRBV6-6 and TRBJ2-1; a possible D gene is TRBD1 (8 bases). The CDR3 is 12 amino acids. In germline, CDR1 is MNHNY, CDR2 SVGAGI (reference sequence). V was cut by 6 bases and J by 7 bases, with 10 bases left in between. The CDR3 nucleotides are TGTGCCAGCAGACAGGGGGGGAATGAGCAGTTCTTC. Translating gives CASRQGGNEQFF.

V usage is TRBV9 and J usage is TRBJ2-3; D not resolved. V lost 2 bases, J lost 5 bases, and 3 bases lay in between. The CDR3 consists of 11 residues. CDR1 SGDLS and CDR2 YYNGEE come from the germline V gene. The CDR3 nucleotides are TGTGCCAGCAGCGTTCAAGATACGCAGTATTTT. This encodes CASSVQDTQYF.

The chain is built from TRBV3-1 (or the pseudogene TRBV3-2) and TRBJ2-7; TRBD2 matches 7 bases. The CDR3 is 17 amino acids. V shed 3 bases, J shed 0 bases, and the junction held 11 bases outside the gene matches. Per the germline V gene, CDR1 is LGHDT and CDR2 is YNNKEL (reference sequence). In DNA form, the CDR3 reads TGTGCCAGCAGCCACCCCCTGGGCGGGGGAGGCTCCTACGAGCAGTACTTC. Residues: CASSHPLGGGGSYEQYF.

The J gene is TRBJ2-1, the V gene TRBV4-1; TRBD1 matches at 8 bases. This CDR3 has 17 residues. The germline CDR1 and CDR2 sequences are MGHRA and YSYEKL. The ends lost 4 bases at V and 6 bases at J; junction bases unmatched: 14. CDR3 loop: CASSRLRGQASINEQFF. DNA of the CDR3: TGCGCCAGCAGCCGCCTACGGGGACAGGCATCAATCAATGAGCAGTTCTTC.

This chain joins TRBV5-4 and TRBJ2-3, with 7 nucleotides matching TRBD2. The germline V gene encodes CDR1 SGHNT and CDR2 YYREEE (reference sequence). This CDR3 has 17 residues. The ends lost 4 bases at V and 3 bases at J; junction bases unmatched: 14. The CDR3: CASSLEAGAVKTDTQYF. The CDR3 DNA sequence: TGTGCCAGCAGCCTGGAGGCGGGAGCCGTGAAAACAGATACGCAGTATTTT.

Details on this clone: Other DNA variants within this sample encode the same CDR3. V gene TRBV27 combines with J gene TRBJ1-1, with D maybe TRBD1 (6 bases). Trimming shortened V by 3 bases and J by 0 bases, and 11 bases separated the two germline ends. Germline V CDR1 and CDR2: MNHEY, SMNVEV (reference sequence). CDR3 size: 15 residues. Here the CDR3 reads CASSLSTGLNTEAFF. Here the CDR3 DNA reads TGTGCCAGCAGTTTGAGTACAGGGTTGAACACTGAAGCTTTCTTT.

This rearrangement joins TRBV12-3 or TRBV12-4 to TRBJ2-2; 7 bases match TRBD1. With 2 bases clipped from V and 6 bases from J, the junction kept 0 bases outside the gene matches. This CDR3 spans 13 amino acids. In DNA, the CDR3 is TGTGCCAGCAGTTTAAGGGGGCCCGGGGAGCTGTTTTTT. Residues: CASSLRGPGELFF.

The chain recombines TRBV30 with TRBJ1-5; 12 positions match TRBD1. CDR1 GTSNPN and CDR2 SVGIG come from the germline V gene (reference sequence). The junction had 3 bases not matched to a gene; V was cut back by 3 bases and J by 6 bases. The CDR3 loop spans 14 amino acids. Here the CDR3 reads CAWRGQGAFQPQHF. CDR3 in DNA: TGTGCCTGGAGGGGACAGGGGGCCTTTCAGCCCCAGCATTTT.

The chain couples TRBV19 to TRBJ1-5; 10 bases map to TRBD1. The CDR3 consists of 16 residues. The germline CDR1 and CDR2 sequences are LNHDA and SQIVND (reference sequence). V gave up 5 bases and J gave up 1 base; unmatched junction bases: 5. The CDR3, as DNA: TGTGCCAGTAGTGGACAGGGGGAGTTGAGCAATCAGCCCCAGCATTTT. Residues: CASSGQGELSNQPQHF. Drawing the rest from reference TRBV19 and TRBJ1-5, the complete variable domain is DGGITQSPKYLFRKEGQNVTLSCEQNLNHDAMYWYRQDPGQGLRLIYYSQIVNDFQKGDIAEGYSVSREKKESFPLTVTSAQKNPTAFYLCASSGQGELSNQPQHFGDGTRLSIL.

This clone was counted once. The CDR3 loop is CASSSPQGEREIIDTQYF. As DNA, the CDR3 is TGTGCCAGCAGCTCACCCCAGGGAGAGCGGGAGATAATAGATACGCAGTATTTT. The chain links TRBV11-2 to TRBJ2-3, with TRBD2 matching over 8 bases. The ends lost 4 bases at V and 5 bases at J; junction bases unmatched: 17. Germline CDR1 is SGHAT and CDR2 is FQNNGV. The CDR3 has 18 amino acids.

V is TRBV18 and J is TRBJ1-5; TRBD1 matches at 10 bases. The trim removed 3 bases at V and 7 bases at J, leaving 15 bases unmatched. The CDR3 runs 18 residues. In germline, CDR1 is KGHSH, CDR2 LQKENI. The DNA of the CDR3 is TGTGCCAGCTCACCCGGGCGGGGAAGACAGGGGGCGGGACAGCCCCAGCATTTT. Translated: CASSPGRGRQGAGQPQHF.

V usage is TRBV12-3 or TRBV12-4 and J usage is TRBJ1-4; TRBD1 matches at 7 bases. This CDR3 contains 12 residues. The V gene end was trimmed by 5 bases and the J gene end by 7 bases; junction bases not matched to a gene: 1. Here the CDR3 reads CASSHRGEKLFF. In DNA form, the CDR3 reads TGTGCCAGCAGTCACAGGGGTGAAAAACTGTTTTTT.

The DNA for the CDR3 is TGTGCCAGTGCTCGGCTCCTAGCGGGAGGGTCCTACAATGAGCAGTTCTTC. Translated, it gives CASARLLAGGSYNEQFF. The chain has TRBV19 and TRBJ2-1, with 12 bases fitting TRBD2. The CDR3 has 17 residues. V lost 8 bases and J lost 1; bases outside the gene matches: 9. The germline V gene encodes CDR1 LNHDA and CDR2 SQIVND (reference sequence).

The V gene is TRBV28, the J gene TRBJ1-6; D unresolved. Germline-derived CDR1 and CDR2 are MDHEN and SYDVKM. CDR3 size: 16 residues. Trimming shortened V by 2 bases and J by 6 bases, and 14 bases separated the two germline ends. The CDR3 DNA is TGTGCCAGCAGTTTACCCCAAGGAGCCGTTAATTCACCCCTCCACTTT. It specifies CASSLPQGAVNSPLHF.

The chain carries TRBV10-3 and TRBJ2-1, with D tentatively TRBD2 (6 bases). This CDR3 contains 16 residues. V lost 6 bases, J lost 7 bases, and 22 bases lay in between. Germline V gene lookup returns CDR1 ENHRY and CDR2 SYGVKD. The CDR3 protein is CAIRPSSASRGNEQFF. DNA for the CDR3: TGTGCCATCAGGCCCTCCAGCGCCAGCCGGGGGAATGAGCAGTTCTTC.

The V gene is TRBV12-3 or TRBV12-4, the J gene TRBJ2-2; D is possibly TRBD1 (6 bases). The CDR3 is 13 residues long. V gave up 8 bases and J gave up 2 bases, with 9 bases separating them. The DNA for the CDR3 is TGTGCCAGCCAGGACAGTAACACCGGGGAGCTGTTTTTT. It is translated as CASQDSNTGELFF.

This clone is medium-sized (0.01 to 0.1%) in the sample. The V and J genes are TRBV7-9 and TRBJ2-5; 15 nucleotides match TRBD2. The V and J ends lost 5 bases and 8 bases, in that order; junction bases with no gene match: 12. The germline V gene has CDR1 SEHNR and CDR2 FQNEAQ (reference sequence). The CDR3 consists of 17 residues. CDR3 in amino acids: CASSAGTSGGKGLTQYF. In DNA form, the CDR3 reads TGTGCCAGCAGCGCGGGGACTAGCGGGGGGAAAGGCCTCACCCAGTACTTC.

In this sample, this clone turned up a few times. The CDR3 sequence: CASSSRGTLRNEQFF. The CDR3 coding sequence is TGTGCCAGCAGTTCACGGGGGACCTTACGCAATGAGCAGTTCTTC. V gene TRBV13 combines with J gene TRBJ2-1, with D perhaps TRBD2 (6 bases). The germline V gene encodes CDR1 PRHDT and CDR2 FYEKMQ (reference sequence). There are 15 residues in the CDR3. The germline V and J ends were trimmed by 6 bases and 6 bases, with 18 bases remaining between them. Full variable domain (outside the CDR3, taken from reference TRBV13 and TRBJ2-1): AAGVIQSPRHLIKEKRETATLKCYPIPRHDTVYWYQQGPGQDPQFLISFYEKMQSDKGSIPDRFSAQQFSDYHSELNMSSLELGDSALYFCASSSRGTLRNEQFFGPGTRLTVL.

This clone was observed a single time. The chain links TRBV5-1 to TRBJ2-3; perhaps TRBD1 as D (6 bases). Germline CDR1 is SGHRS and CDR2 is YFSETQ. Trimming pared 6 bases from V and 0 bases from J, leaving 14 bases between. The CDR3 is 15 residues long. The CDR3 DNA reads TGCGCCAGCATAACAGGGCCATCTAGCACAGATACGCAGTATTTT. It yields the protein CASITGPSSTDTQYF.

The DNA of the CDR3 is TGTGCCAGCAGCTTAGACGGGGGGGCCAAGCGGGCCATTCAGTACTTC. It specifies CASSLDGGAKRAIQYF. The chain has TRBV7-2 and TRBJ2-4; 8 bases agree with TRBD2. CDR3 length: 16 residues. The junction had 11 bases not matched to a gene; V was cut back by 1 base and J by 9 bases. Germline assignment: CDR1 SGHTA and CDR2 FQGNSA.

This clone has only one observation. The CDR3 DNA reads TGCGCCAGCAGCCCCTACACAGGGAGCATGAACACTGAAGCTTTCTTT. Translation gives CASSPYTGSMNTEAFF. The rearrangement links TRBV5-1 to TRBJ1-1, with D tentatively TRBD1 (6 bases). Trimming took 4 bases from V and 0 from J, leaving 16 bases between them. CDR3 length: 16 residues. CDR1 and CDR2 (germline): SGHRS, YFSETQ. The full variable domain, with the rest looked up from reference TRBV5-1 and TRBJ1-1, is KAGVTQTPRYLIKTRGQQVTLSCSPISGHRSVSWYQQTPGQGLQFLFEYFSETQRNKGNFPGRFSGRQFSNSRSEMNVSTLELGDSALYLCASSPYTGSMNTEAFFGQGTRLTVV.

The CDR3 coding sequence is TGTGCCACCAGTGACGTAACTAGCGGGTCTTACAATGAGCAGTTCTTC. Translating it yields CATSDVTSGSYNEQFF. The chain employs TRBV24-1 and TRBJ2-1, with 9 nucleotides matching TRBD2. Germline V CDR1 and CDR2: KGHDR, SFDVKD. Trimming removed 4 bases from V and 4 bases from J; junction bases left unmatched: 7. The CDR3 is made up of 16 amino acids.